These 29 T cell receptor beta chains share one sample of origin, sequenced in a study of blood T cell repertoires in COVID-19. Assay: immunoSEQ multiplex PCR; the TCRdb copy retains only in-frame clones and omits some. Of fewer than 150,000 clones listed, 75% to 90% were seen once; the top ten hold around 4.5%. The sample comprised peripheral blood. The source of these receptors is a human donor in a cohort sampled during active COVID-19.

The V gene is TRBV11-3, the J gene TRBJ2-1, with D perhaps TRBD2 (6 bases). V was clipped by 4 bases and J by 8 bases, with 12 bases between them. This CDR3 comprises 13 residues. The germline V gene encodes CDR1 SGHNT and CDR2 YENEEA. This CDR3 reads CASSSLLAHEQFF. The CDR3 DNA reads TGTGCCAGCAGCTCCCTACTAGCCCATGAGCAGTTCTTC.

This clone was counted once. This chain connects TRBV15 to TRBJ1-1; TRBD1 is a possible D gene (6 bases). The V end lost 5 bases, the J end lost 0 bases, and 7 bases lay between the germline ends. The CDR3 runs to 13 residues. Germline CDR1 reads LNHNV; CDR2 reads YYDKDF (reference sequence). CDR3 residues: CATSRQVNTEAFF. CDR3 DNA sequence: TGTGCCACCAGCCGACAGGTGAACACTGAAGCTTTCTTT.

The genes are TRBV3-1 (or the pseudogene TRBV3-2) and TRBJ2-5; a possible D gene is TRBD1 (5 bases). CDR3 length: 13 amino acids. The V and J ends lost 1 base and 13 bases respectively, with 16 bases between them. Germline V lookup: CDR1 LGHDT, CDR2 YNNKEL (reference sequence). CDR3 protein: CASSQGRGSNGYF. Here the CDR3 DNA reads TGTGCCAGCAGCCAAGGAAGGGGTTCAAACGGGTACTTC.

The rearrangement uses TRBV4-3 and TRBJ1-2, with a tentative D call TRBD1 (5 bases). Germline loops: CDR1 LGHNA, CDR2 YSLEER. The V and J ends lost 0 bases and 11 bases respectively, with 19 bases between them. CDR3 length equals 15 residues. The CDR3 sequence: CASSQDGGTMVPYTF. In DNA form, the CDR3 reads TGCGCCAGCAGCCAAGACGGGGGGACCATGGTCCCATACACCTTC.

This clone was observed once. This chain joins TRBV14 and TRBJ2-2; 8 bases fit TRBD1. Germline CDR1 reads SGHDN; CDR2 reads FVKESK. The CDR3 covers 16 residues. V lost 7 bases to trimming and J lost 5 bases; unmatched junction nucleotides: 12. The CDR3 DNA is TGTGCCAGCAACCGCAGGGGGCGAACCGGGACCGGGGAGCTGTTTTTT. It yields the protein CASNRRGRTGTGELFF.

The genes are TRBV5-4 and TRBJ2-5; maybe TRBD1 (6 bases). Germline V gene lookup returns CDR1 SGHNT and CDR2 YYREEE (reference sequence). The V gene lost 4 bases and the J gene lost 5 bases, with 15 bases spanning the gap. The CDR3 extends over 14 amino acids. For the CDR3, the DNA is TGTGCCAGCAGCACGATAGGGGGATTGGAGACCCAGTACTTC. Translation gives CASSTIGGLETQYF.

The chain joins TRBV29-1 to TRBJ2-5, with D uncertain. V lost 5 bases and J 5 bases, leaving 12 bases between the germline ends. CDR3 length: 12 residues. CDR1 is SQVTM and CDR2 is ANQGSEA in the germline V gene. As DNA, the CDR3 is TGCAGCGTTTCCACTACCGGGGAGACCCAGTACTTC. Amino acids: CSVSTTGETQYF.

The gene calls are TRBV20-1 and TRBJ2-7, with D tentatively TRBD1 (6 bases). V lost 3 bases to trimming and J lost 0 bases, with 21 bases between them. Germline CDR1 reads DFQATT; CDR2 reads SNEGSKA (reference sequence). The CDR3 is 17 amino acids. The CDR3 nucleotides read TGCAGTGCTAGTTTTGGGGCTCTCGTGGACAGCTCCTACGAGCAGTACGTC. Encoded protein: CSASFGALVDSSYEQYV.

The chain combines TRBV11-3 with TRBJ2-1; perhaps TRBD2 as D (5 bases). Germline CDR1 SGHNT, CDR2 YENEEA. The CDR3 extends over 15 amino acids. The V end was cut by 1 base, the J end by 9 bases, with 16 bases between. CDR3 protein: CASSLGGDIIGEQFF. CDR3 bases: TGTGCCAGCAGCTTAGGGGGAGACATCATCGGTGAGCAGTTCTTC.

The chain links TRBV13 to TRBJ2-7, with TRBD2 matching 7 bases. Trimming removed 6 bases from V and 7 bases from J; junction bases left unmatched: 9. CDR3 size: 13 residues. Germline V CDR1 and CDR2: PRHDT, FYEKMQ (reference sequence). Written as DNA, the CDR3 is TGTGCCAGCAGTTTGGGGGGGTCCGGAGAGCAGTACTTC. Its protein product is CASSLGGSGEQYF.

The rearrangement uses TRBV10-1 and TRBJ2-1; 9 bases align to TRBD2. V shed 3 bases, J shed 4 bases, and the junction held 13 bases outside the gene matches. The CDR3 totals 18 residues. CDR1 is WNHNN, CDR2 SYGVQD, per germline (reference sequence). CDR3 protein: CASSENRVAGERYNEQFF. CDR3 nucleotides: TGCGCCAGCAGTGAAAATCGGGTAGCGGGGGAGCGTTACAATGAGCAGTTCTTC.

The V gene is TRBV5-1, the J gene TRBJ1-1; D is ambiguous. In germline, CDR1 is SGHRS, CDR2 YFSETQ. The CDR3 is 15 residues long. The germline V and J ends were trimmed by 4 bases and 1 base, with 14 bases remaining between them. The CDR3 coding sequence is TGCGCCAGCAGCCGGGGTGGGTCCCCGAACACTGAAGCTTTCTTT. Its translation: CASSRGGSPNTEAFF.

The chain carries TRBV3-1 (or the pseudogene TRBV3-2) and TRBJ1-2, with D hard to call. Germline V lookup: CDR1 LGHDT, CDR2 YNNKEL (reference sequence). The CDR3 extends over 13 amino acids. V lost 1 base and J lost 2, with 5 bases in between. CDR3 protein: CASSQVGNYGYTF. CDR3 DNA sequence: TGTGCCAGCAGCCAAGTCGGGAACTATGGCTACACCTTC.

The chain has TRBV24-1 and TRBJ2-1; 7 bases line up with TRBD2. Looked up from germline, CDR1 is KGHDR and CDR2 is SFDVKD. This CDR3 is 14 amino acids long. The V and J ends lost 9 bases and 10 bases, in that order; junction bases with no gene match: 14. The CDR3 spells CATGGVRSRQEQFF. The DNA for the CDR3 is TGTGCCACCGGGGGGGTTAGGAGCCGACAAGAGCAGTTCTTC.

The J gene is TRBJ2-5, the V gene TRBV5-5, with a weak D call TRBD2 (5 bases). With 4 bases removed from V and 1 base from J, the gap between germline ends came to 11 bases. Germline V gene data show CDR1 as SGHKS and CDR2 as YYEKEE (reference sequence). The CDR3 length is 14 residues. CDR3 protein: CASSTGVSQETQYF. The CDR3 DNA sequence: TGTGCCAGCAGCACCGGGGTTTCCCAAGAGACCCAGTACTTC.

This clone appeared a single time. The chain joins TRBV28 to TRBJ1-3; perhaps TRBD1 as D (6 bases). Trimming took 10 bases from V and 4 from J, leaving 17 bases between them. The CDR3 extends over 14 amino acids. The germline CDR1 and CDR2 sequences are MDHEN and SYDVKM. The CDR3 spells CATRQGSEGNTIYF. Written as DNA, the CDR3 is TGTGCCACCCGGCAGGGGTCAGAGGGAAACACCATATATTTT.

The rearrangement uses TRBV6-5 and TRBJ2-1; possibly TRBD1 for D (6 bases). CDR1 is MNHEY and CDR2 is SVGAGI in the germline V gene. CDR3 size: 15 residues. Deletions cut 0 bases from V and 3 bases from J, with 9 bases between. DNA for the CDR3: TGTGCCAGCAGTTACTCGGGGACAAACTACAATGAGCAGTTCTTC. Protein sequence: CASSYSGTNYNEQFF.

This clone was detected only once. This chain connects TRBV5-1 to TRBJ1-2; 8 bases are a match to TRBD1. V gave up 4 bases and J gave up 8 bases; unmatched junction bases: 7. Germline V lookup: CDR1 SGHRS, CDR2 YFSETQ. CDR3 size: 13 residues. The CDR3 DNA reads as TGCGCCAGCAGCCATACAGGGGGTGAGGGCTACACCTTC. Translated: CASSHTGGEGYTF. The full variable domain, completed using reference TRBV5-1 and TRBJ1-2, is KAGVTQTPRYLIKTRGQQVTLSCSPISGHRSVSWYQQTPGQGLQFLFEYFSETQRNKGNFPGRFSGRQFSNSRSEMNVSTLELGDSALYLCASSHTGGEGYTFGSGTRLTVV.

This clone was seen only once. The chain links TRBV2 to TRBJ2-5; D not resolved. The CDR3 is made up of 13 amino acids. Looked up from germline, CDR1 is SNHLY and CDR2 is FYNNEI. V lost 3 bases and J lost 2, with 7 bases in between. CDR3 bases: TGTGCCAGCAGTGACAGGCCGCAAGAGACCCAGTACTTC. Translation gives CASSDRPQETQYF.

The chain employs TRBV4-1 and TRBJ1-4; 7 positions match TRBD1. Germline CDR1 reads MGHRA; CDR2 reads YSYEKL. CDR3 length: 16 amino acids. J was trimmed by 3 bases and V by 1 base; bases with no gene match: 5. CDR3 protein: CASSQGQGWSNEKLFF. CDR3 DNA: TGCGCCAGCAGCCAAGGACAGGGCTGGTCTAATGAAAAACTGTTTTTT.

This chain's CDR3 is CASSLARGSEAFF. The CDR3 DNA follows: TGTGCCAGCAGCTTGGCCAGGGGGAGTGAAGCTTTCTTT. The chain combines TRBV5-6 with TRBJ1-1, with 7 bases identical to TRBD1. The length of the CDR3 is 13 residues. The ends lost 0 bases at V and 7 bases at J; junction bases unmatched: 3. Germline-derived CDR1 and CDR2 are SGHDT and YYEEEE.

This clone was detected a few times. Here the CDR3 DNA reads TGTGCCAGCAGCCCCCTGGGAGGGACAGGGTCCTACGAGCAGTACTTC. This translates into CASSPLGGTGSYEQYF. The chain has TRBV14 and TRBJ2-7; 9 bases are a match to TRBD1. J lost 1 base, V lost 4 bases, and 8 bases had no gene match. The germline CDR1 and CDR2 sequences are SGHDN and FVKESK. CDR3 length: 16 residues.

The V and J genes are TRBV11-2 and TRBJ2-5, with D possibly being TRBD1 (8 bases). Between the trimmed V and J ends, which lost 1 base and 5 bases, there was a span of 23 bases. The V gene's germline CDR1 is SGHAT and CDR2 FQNNGV. The CDR3 totals 18 residues. CDR3 sequence: CASSLGGRTGRGQETQYF. DNA of the CDR3: TGTGCCAGCAGCTTAGGTGGGAGGACAGGGAGGGGGCAGGAGACCCAGTACTTC.

Concerning this clone: The CDR3 carries no conserved terminal phenylalanine or tryptophan, so it likely arises from a read error. The DNA is omitted, as the CDR3 cannot be located on it reliably, and the CDR3 follows TCRdb's listing. This chain connects TRBV5-3 to TRBJ2-7; no check of the table's D call, TRBD2, against the DNA was made. TRBV5-3 is placed among ORFs of uncertain function. The CDR3 region is 10 residues in length, termini included. This CDR3 is CARSRLAGSL.

The rearrangement uses TRBV6-6 and TRBJ1-5, with a tentative D call TRBD1 (6 bases). V gave up 7 bases and J gave up 6 bases, with 16 bases separating them. The CDR3 consists of 14 residues. Germline-derived CDR1 and CDR2 are MNHNY and SVGAGI (reference sequence). The CDR3 sequence: CASMRTTGSQPQHF. The CDR3 DNA is TGTGCCAGCATGCGCACCACAGGGAGTCAGCCCCAGCATTTT.

CDR3 DNA sequence: TGCGCCAGCAGCGGGGGGGCCCGCACAGATACGCAGTATTTT. It yields the protein CASSGGARTDTQYF. The V call is TRBV5-1, the J call TRBJ2-3, with TRBD2 as a possible D gene (7 bases). The CDR3 is 14 amino acids. The V end was cut by 4 bases, the J end by 1 base, with 10 bases between. CDR1 is SGHRS, CDR2 YFSETQ, per germline.

This chain connects TRBV7-2 to TRBJ2-1; 7 bases map to TRBD2. The CDR3 spans 18 residues. The junction had 15 bases not matched to a gene; V was cut back by 5 bases and J by 2 bases. In germline, CDR1 is SGHTA, CDR2 FQGNSA. In nucleotides, the CDR3 is TGTGCCAGCAGCCGGGAGGCGTTAGGAGGTGGGGCCTACAATGAGCAGTTCTTC. This gives the protein CASSREALGGGAYNEQFF.

The gene calls are TRBV9 and TRBJ2-3; TRBD2 matches at 8 bases. J gave up 1 base and V 0 bases, and 1 base lay outside the gene matches. Per germline, CDR1 SGDLS and CDR2 YYNGEE. CDR3 length equals 15 residues. As DNA, the CDR3 is TGTGCCAGCAGCGTAGACGGGAGGGGCACAGATACGCAGTATTTT. It yields the protein CASSVDGRGTDTQYF.

V and J are TRBV18 and TRBJ1-4; TRBD1 matches 9 bases. Trimming cost V 5 bases and J 4 bases; bases outside gene matches: 8. Germline CDR1 and CDR2: KGHSH and LQKENI. CDR3 length: 16 amino acids. CDR3 bases: TGTGCCAGCTCAACGAACAGGGGGCAGGTTAATGAAAAACTGTTTTTT. It yields the protein CASSTNRGQVNEKLFF.